The clone carrying this TCR beta chain has more than one count but fewer than ten. These data are taken from a study of response to subunit inactivated influenza vaccine. Trimming cost V 1 base and J 7 bases, with 7 bases left between them. The CDR3 length is 12 residues. Germline CDR1 DFQATT, CDR2 SNEGSKA (reference sequence). TCRdb re-derived calls from the RT-PCR reads in MiXCR, one entry per CDR3 protein. Among around 570,000 distinct CDR3 sequences listed, approximately 7.6% were seen once. The material was PBMCs from blood, obtained less than 25 months after vaccination. This TCR was recovered from a man between 50 and 69 years old who received an inactivated influenza vaccine. The rearrangement links TRBV20-1 to TRBJ1-4; D uncertain. Here the CDR3 reads CSARGAPEKLFF. The CDR3 bases are TGCAGTGCTAGAGGGGCACCTGAAAAACTGTTTTTT.